Listed below are T cell receptor beta chains from one sample, sequenced in a study of early T cells in non-severe SARS-CoV-2 infection. TCRdb re-derived calls from the 5' RACE reads in MiXCR, one entry per CDR3 protein. The sample lists about 79,000 distinct CDR3 sequences, around 11% seen once, with about 4.8% in the top ten. The sample taken for sequencing was whole blood. These receptors all stem from an adult who was a healthcare worker with PCR-confirmed SARS-CoV-2 infection or an uninfected control (not recorded which). The CDR3 runs from the conserved cysteine through the conserved F or W. The order of the fields is D gene, clone size, V gene, J gene, CDR3 protein, CDR3 DNA. D genes are given only for firm matches. The size of a clone is reported for some rows only, either as once, few or many, or as a class for expanded clones.

d_call: NA; clone_size: few; v_call: TRBV20-1; j_call: TRBJ2-7; cdr3_aa: CSARDLRSSYEQYF; cdr3_nt: TGCAGTGCTAGAGATCTTCGGAGCTCCTACGAGCAGTACTTC
d_call: NA; clone_size: many; v_call: TRBV6-6; j_call: TRBJ1-4; cdr3_aa: CASSPGSGYEKLFF; cdr3_nt: TGTGCCAGCAGCCCGGGATCCGGTTATGAAAAACTGTTTTTT
d_call: NA; clone_size: many; v_call: TRBV18; j_call: TRBJ1-1; cdr3_aa: CASSPRSALRGGTEAFF; cdr3_nt: TGTGCCAGCTCACCAAGAAGTGCGCTCAGGGGTGGAACTGAAGCTTTCTTT
d_call: TRBD1; clone_size: many; v_call: TRBV11-2; j_call: TRBJ1-6; cdr3_aa: CASSPPQGVNSPLHF; cdr3_nt: TGTGCCAGCAGCCCTCCGCAGGGGGTGAATTCACCCCTCCACTTT
d_call: NA; clone_size: few; v_call: TRBV6-6; j_call: TRBJ2-2; cdr3_aa: CASSYGLIRVTGELFF; cdr3_nt: TGTGCCAGCAGTTACGGCCTAATCAGGGTCACCGGGGAGCTGTTTTTT
d_call: NA; clone_size: NA; v_call: TRBV12-5; j_call: TRBJ1-2; cdr3_aa: CASGPRFSNYGYTF; cdr3_nt: TGTGCTAGTGGTCCCCGTTTCAGTAACTATGGCTACACCTTC
d_call: NA; clone_size: many; v_call: TRBV5-8; j_call: TRBJ2-5; cdr3_aa: CASSLVGTVQGTQYF; cdr3_nt: TGTGCCAGCAGCTTGGTCGGGACGGTCCAAGGGACCCAGTACTTC
d_call: NA; clone_size: few; v_call: TRBV4-3; j_call: TRBJ2-7; cdr3_aa: CASSQATGSGYEQYF; cdr3_nt: TGCGCCAGCAGCCAGGCCACAGGTTCTGGCTACGAGCAGTACTTC
d_call: NA; clone_size: many; v_call: TRBV6-1; j_call: TRBJ1-2; cdr3_aa: CASSEAPGAGYGYTF; cdr3_nt: TGTGCCAGCAGTGAAGCCCCGGGGGCGGGCTATGGCTACACCTTC
d_call: TRBD1; clone_size: many; v_call: TRBV7-6; j_call: TRBJ1-1; cdr3_aa: CASSPGGTEAFF; cdr3_nt: TGTGCCAGCAGCCCAGGGGGCACTGAAGCTTTCTTT
d_call: NA; clone_size: many; v_call: TRBV4-3; j_call: TRBJ2-3; cdr3_aa: CASSQADVTDTQYF; cdr3_nt: TGCGCCAGCAGCCAAGCGGACGTCACAGATACGCAGTATTTT
d_call: TRBD1; clone_size: few; v_call: TRBV4-3; j_call: TRBJ1-1; cdr3_aa: CASSQVGRGTGENTEAFF; cdr3_nt: TGCGCCAGCAGCCAGGTGGGGAGGGGGACAGGGGAGAACACTGAAGCTTTCTTT
d_call: NA; clone_size: NA; v_call: TRBV12-3/TRBV12-4; j_call: TRBJ1-5; cdr3_aa: CASSLRQPGQPQHF; cdr3_nt: TGTGCCAGCAGTTTACGCCAGCCGGGTCAGCCCCAGCATTTT
d_call: NA; clone_size: few; v_call: TRBV29-1; j_call: TRBJ2-5; cdr3_aa: CSVELLGTLQETQYF; cdr3_nt: TGCAGCGTTGAATTGTTGGGGACACTCCAAGAGACCCAGTACTTC
d_call: TRBD1; clone_size: many; v_call: TRBV12-5; j_call: TRBJ2-1; cdr3_aa: CASGPFQGANEQFF; cdr3_nt: TGTGCTAGTGGTCCCTTTCAGGGGGCTAATGAGCAGTTCTTC
d_call: TRBD1; clone_size: few; v_call: TRBV5-1; j_call: TRBJ2-5; cdr3_aa: CASSSPGQGQETQYF; cdr3_nt: TGCGCCAGCAGTTCACCGGGACAGGGGCAGGAGACCCAGTACTTC
d_call: NA; clone_size: many; v_call: TRBV20-1; j_call: TRBJ1-5; cdr3_aa: CSARDRRGFQPQHF; cdr3_nt: TGCAGTGCTAGAGATCGGAGGGGGTTTCAGCCCCAGCATTTT